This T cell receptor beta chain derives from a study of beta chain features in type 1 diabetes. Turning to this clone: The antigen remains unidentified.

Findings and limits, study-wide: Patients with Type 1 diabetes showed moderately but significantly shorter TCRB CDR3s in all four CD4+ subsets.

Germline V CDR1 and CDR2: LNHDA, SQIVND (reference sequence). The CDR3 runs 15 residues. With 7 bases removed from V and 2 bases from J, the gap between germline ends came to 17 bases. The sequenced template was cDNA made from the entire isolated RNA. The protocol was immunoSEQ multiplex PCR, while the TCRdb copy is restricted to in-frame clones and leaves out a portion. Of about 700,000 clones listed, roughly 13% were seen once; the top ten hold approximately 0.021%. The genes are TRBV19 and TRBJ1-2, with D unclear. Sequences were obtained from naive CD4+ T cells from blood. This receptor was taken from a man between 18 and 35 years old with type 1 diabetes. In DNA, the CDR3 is TGTGCCAGTAAAAGTCCGGACCGAATGAACTATGGCTACACCTTC. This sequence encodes CASKSPDRMNYGYTF.